Sequencing of this TCR beta chain was carried out in a study of Graves' ophthalmopathy and Graves' hyperthyroidism. In germline, CDR1 is MNHNS, CDR2 SASEGT. The V end was cut by 4 bases, the J end by 1 base, with 5 bases between. The CDR3 spans 14 residues. Amplification targeted the TCR beta CDR3 regions, with RNA transcripts as the source material. The library came from an HTBI-primed first-round RT-PCR and a second-round multiplex PCR. Using its own MiXCR run on the multiplex PCR reads, TCRdb lists one record per CDR3 protein. The sample has around 670,000 distinct CDR3 sequences, 40% seen once. This clonotype was seen many times. PBMCs were isolated from an approximately 10 ml sample of fresh peripheral blood.

The sample was peripheral blood. V usage is TRBV6-1 and J usage is TRBJ2-6; D not certain. The source is an adult man with Graves' ophthalmopathy. CDR3 protein: CASSGVSGANVLTF. CDR3 in DNA: TGTGCCAGCAGTGGTGTGTCTGGGGCCAACGTCCTGACTTTC.